These T cell receptor beta chains were read from a single sample in a study of T cells in Graves' hyperthyroidism and ophthalmopathy. From the multiplex PCR reads, TCRdb called clonotypes with MiXCR, one entry per CDR3 protein. In the table there are 550,000 to 700,000 distinct CDR3 sequences, about half of which are singletons. Sample: peripheral blood or thyroid tissue (not recorded which). These receptors all come from an adult woman with Graves' disease, either hyperthyroidism or ophthalmopathy (not recorded which). Each CDR3 is given with its conserved first and last residue.

CDR3aa	v_gene	j_gene
CASGPGAGELFF	TRBV7-6	TRBJ2-2
CATSDPVGGQGAMNTEAFF	TRBV24-1	TRBJ1-1
CASSASSGYYEQYF	TRBV12-3/TRBV12-4	TRBJ2-7
CSVEGTGRETQYF	TRBV29-1	TRBJ2-5
CASSWTSGPYEQYF	TRBV7-2	TRBJ2-7
CASYIPRDTQETQYF	TRBV2	TRBJ2-5
CAISDRPRYEQYF	TRBV10-3	TRBJ2-7
CSVSGTGGSYEQYF	TRBV29-1	TRBJ2-7
CASSQSTGKGTEAFF	TRBV7-2	TRBJ1-1
CAQLDRVETQYF	TRBV2	TRBJ2-5
CASSRRQGLDEQYF	TRBV11-3	TRBJ2-7
CASSHLTGANVLTF	TRBV19	TRBJ2-6
CAISDRGGNTEAFF	TRBV10-3	TRBJ1-1
CAISEGGLDQPQHF	TRBV10-3	TRBJ1-5
CASRRHEAANYGYTF	TRBV6-1	TRBJ1-2
CASSEGQGGGQPQHF	TRBV25-1	TRBJ1-5
CASSSRPGTGNYGYTF	TRBV5-1	TRBJ1-2
CASSLVPFTSSETQYF	TRBV5-1	TRBJ2-5
CSVDNCSVRNTEAFF	TRBV29-1	TRBJ1-1
CASSPRPGEAYEQYF	TRBV5-1	TRBJ2-7
CASSPSYWETQYF	TRBV7-8	TRBJ2-5
CASSEDLGQEKLFF	TRBV2	TRBJ1-4
CSARQGINSPLHF	TRBV20-1	TRBJ1-6
CASSLTGTPETQYF	TRBV13	TRBJ2-5
CASSDGTSGGYTF	TRBV6-4	TRBJ1-2
CASSDQGDYGYTF	TRBV2	TRBJ1-2
CASSSGRGGSYEQYF	TRBV12-3/TRBV12-4	TRBJ2-7
CATPGPGANVLTF	TRBV7-9	TRBJ2-6
CASSPGQGFAGYGYTF	TRBV7-3	TRBJ1-2
CASSVDAKGRNSPLHF	TRBV9	TRBJ1-6
CASSEGTRPSYSYEQYF	TRBV10-2	TRBJ2-7